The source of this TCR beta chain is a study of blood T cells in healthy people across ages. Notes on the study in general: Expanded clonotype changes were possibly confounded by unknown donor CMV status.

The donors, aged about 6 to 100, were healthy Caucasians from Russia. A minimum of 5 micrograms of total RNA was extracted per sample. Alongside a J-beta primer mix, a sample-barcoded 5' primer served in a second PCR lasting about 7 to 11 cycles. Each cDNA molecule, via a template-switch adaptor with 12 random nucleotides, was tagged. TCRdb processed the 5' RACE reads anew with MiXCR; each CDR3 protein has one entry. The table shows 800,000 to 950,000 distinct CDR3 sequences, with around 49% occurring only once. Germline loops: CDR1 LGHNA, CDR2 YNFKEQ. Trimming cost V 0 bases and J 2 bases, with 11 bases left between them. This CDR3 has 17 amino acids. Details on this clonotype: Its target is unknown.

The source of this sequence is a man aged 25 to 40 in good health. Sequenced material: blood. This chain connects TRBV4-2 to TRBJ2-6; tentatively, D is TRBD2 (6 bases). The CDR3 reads CASSQDWDSPGANVLTF. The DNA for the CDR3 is TGTGCCAGCAGCCAAGATTGGGACTCCCCTGGGGCCAACGTCCTGACTTTC.